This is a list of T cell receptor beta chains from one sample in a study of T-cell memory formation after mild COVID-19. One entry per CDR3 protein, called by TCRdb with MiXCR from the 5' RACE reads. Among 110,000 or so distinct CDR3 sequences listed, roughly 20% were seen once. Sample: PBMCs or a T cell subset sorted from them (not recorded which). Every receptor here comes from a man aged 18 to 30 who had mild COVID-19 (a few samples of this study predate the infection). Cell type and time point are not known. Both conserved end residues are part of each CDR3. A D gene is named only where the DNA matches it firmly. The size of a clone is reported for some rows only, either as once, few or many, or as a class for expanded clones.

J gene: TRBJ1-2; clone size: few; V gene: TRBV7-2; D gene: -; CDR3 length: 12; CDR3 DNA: TGTGCCAGCATGGAGGGGCACTATGGCTACACCTTC; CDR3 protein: CASMEGHYGYTF
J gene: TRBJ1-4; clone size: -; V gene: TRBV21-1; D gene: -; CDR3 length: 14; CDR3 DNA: TGTGCCAGCAGCAAACTGGAGTTTAGGAAAAAACTGTTTTTT; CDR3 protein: CASSKLEFRKKLFF
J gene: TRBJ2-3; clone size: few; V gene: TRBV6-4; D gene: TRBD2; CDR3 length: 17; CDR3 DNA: TGTGCCAGCAGTGACTCGCCTAGCGGATCTAGCACAGATACGCAGTATTTT; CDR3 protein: CASSDSPSGSSTDTQYF
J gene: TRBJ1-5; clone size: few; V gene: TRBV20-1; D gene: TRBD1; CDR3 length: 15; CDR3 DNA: TGCAGTGCTAGAGATCTCGGGCAGGGGGGTCAGCCCCAGCATTTT; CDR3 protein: CSARDLGQGGQPQHF
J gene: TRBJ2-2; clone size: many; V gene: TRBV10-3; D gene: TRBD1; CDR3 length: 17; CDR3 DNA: TGTGCCATCAGTGAATCCTGGCAGGGGGCGTTAGGTGGGGAGCTGTTTTTT; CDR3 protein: CAISESWQGALGGELFF
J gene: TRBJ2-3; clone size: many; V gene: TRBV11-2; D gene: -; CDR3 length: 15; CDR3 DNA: TGTGCCAGCAGCTTAGGGTTCCCTATCACAGATACGCAGTATTTT; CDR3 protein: CASSLGFPITDTQYF
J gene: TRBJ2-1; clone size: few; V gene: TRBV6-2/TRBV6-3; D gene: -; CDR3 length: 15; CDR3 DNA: TGTGCCAGCAGTTACCCCCAGGCGTCCTACAATGAGCAGTTCTTC; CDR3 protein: CASSYPQASYNEQFF
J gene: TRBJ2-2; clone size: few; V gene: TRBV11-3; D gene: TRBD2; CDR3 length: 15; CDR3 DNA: TGTGCCAGCAGCGCCGGGACTAGGGCCACCGGGGAGCTGTTTTTT; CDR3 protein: CASSAGTRATGELFF
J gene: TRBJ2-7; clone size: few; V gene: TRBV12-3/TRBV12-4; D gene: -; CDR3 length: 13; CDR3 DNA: TGTGCCAGCAGTCTGCTAGTAACCCACGAGCAGTACTTC; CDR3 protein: CASSLLVTHEQYF
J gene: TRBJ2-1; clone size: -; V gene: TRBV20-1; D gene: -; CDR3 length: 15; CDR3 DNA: TGCAGTGCTAGACCCCGGACGGGGGCCTACAATGAGCAGTTCTTC; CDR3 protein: CSARPRTGAYNEQFF
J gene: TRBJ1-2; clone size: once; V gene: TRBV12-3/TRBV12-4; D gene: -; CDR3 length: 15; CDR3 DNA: TGTGCCAGCAGCTCCGATCGACGGGGCGGCTATGGCTACACCTTC; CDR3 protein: CASSSDRRGGYGYTF
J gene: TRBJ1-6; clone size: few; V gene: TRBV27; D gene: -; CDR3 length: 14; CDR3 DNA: TGTGCCAGCAGTTTTGGACGGCAAAATTCACCCCTCCACTTT; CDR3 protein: CASSFGRQNSPLHF
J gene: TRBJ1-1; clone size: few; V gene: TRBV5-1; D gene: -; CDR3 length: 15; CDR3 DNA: TGCGCCAGCAGCTTGGTCGGAGGGGGAGGGACTGAAGCTTTCTTT; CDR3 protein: CASSLVGGGGTEAFF
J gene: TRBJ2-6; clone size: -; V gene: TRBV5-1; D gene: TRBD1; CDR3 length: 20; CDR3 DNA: TGCGCCAGCAGCACACCCCTCGGGACAGGGCAATTCTCTGGGGCCAACGTCCTGACTTTC; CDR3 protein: CASSTPLGTGQFSGANVLTF
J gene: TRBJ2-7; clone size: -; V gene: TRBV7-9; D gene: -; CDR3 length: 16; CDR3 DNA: TGTGCCAGCAGCTCTACCAGCGGGTGGCCGTCCTACGAGCAGTACTTC; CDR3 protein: CASSSTSGWPSYEQYF
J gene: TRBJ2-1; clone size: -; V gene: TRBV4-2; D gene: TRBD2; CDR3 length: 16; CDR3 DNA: TGTGCCAGCAGCCAAGGCAGCGGGGGCTCCTACAATGAGCAGTTCTTC; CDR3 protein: CASSQGSGGSYNEQFF
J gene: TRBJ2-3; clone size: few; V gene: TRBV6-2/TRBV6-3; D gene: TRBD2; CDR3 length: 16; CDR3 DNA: TGTGCCAGCAGTTACTCGACTAGCGGGGGGGCAGATACGCAGTATTTT; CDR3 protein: CASSYSTSGGADTQYF
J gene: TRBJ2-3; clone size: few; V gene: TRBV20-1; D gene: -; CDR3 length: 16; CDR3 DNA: TGCAGTGCTAGGGTGGACTCTACAGCTAGCACAGATACGCAGTATTTT; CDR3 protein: CSARVDSTASTDTQYF
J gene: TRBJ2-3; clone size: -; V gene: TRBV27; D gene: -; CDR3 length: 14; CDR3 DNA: TGTGCCAGCGGAAGCGGCGTTAGCACAGATACGCAGTATTTT; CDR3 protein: CASGSGVSTDTQYF
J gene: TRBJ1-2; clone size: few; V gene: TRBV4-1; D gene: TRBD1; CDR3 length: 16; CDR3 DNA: TGCGCCAGCAGCCAACCCGTATCGGGACAGGTTAATGGCTACACCTTC; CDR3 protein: CASSQPVSGQVNGYTF
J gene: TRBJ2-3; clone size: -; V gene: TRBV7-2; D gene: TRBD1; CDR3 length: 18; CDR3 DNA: TGTGCCAGCAGCTTAGTTCTTTCGGGACAGGGGATAGGAGATACGCAGTATTTT; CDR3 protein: CASSLVLSGQGIGDTQYF
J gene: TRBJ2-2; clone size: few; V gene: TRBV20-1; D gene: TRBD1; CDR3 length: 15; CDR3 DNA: TGCAGTGCCCAGATCTGGACAGGGCGGACCGGGGAGCTGTTTTTT; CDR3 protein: CSAQIWTGRTGELFF
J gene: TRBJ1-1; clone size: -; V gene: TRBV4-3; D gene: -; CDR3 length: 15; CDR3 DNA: TGCGCCAGCAGCCAAGAAACCCGGGCCGGCACTGAAGCTTTCTTT; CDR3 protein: CASSQETRAGTEAFF